A selection of T cell receptor beta chains follows, all from one sample in a study of T cell repertoires in cytomegalovirus infection. TCRdb re-analysed the reads in MiXCR, keeping a single row per CDR3 protein. The repertoire holds about 180,000 distinct CDR3 sequences, with roughly a sixth as singletons. Source material: CD8+ T cells from PBMCs. The receptors come from a human donor in good health (CMV status not recorded). Some clones in this sample may be carry-over from other donors' samples. Both conserved end residues are part of each CDR3. A D gene is named only where the DNA matches it firmly. Some rows mark clone size as missing; the rest say once, few, many or name a class of expanded clone.

d_call clone_size j_call v_call cdr3_aa cdr3_nt
- - TRBJ2-2 TRBV28 CASSLLPVNTGELFF TGTGCCAGCAGTTTATTGCCAGTGAACACCGGGGAGCTGTTTTTT
TRBD1 - TRBJ2-7 TRBV2 CASKQGISQYF TGTGCCAGCAAACAGGGGATATCGCAGTACTTC
- - TRBJ2-1 TRBV4-1 CASSQDTNEQFF TGCGCCAGCAGCCAAGATACCAATGAGCAGTTCTTC
- - TRBJ2-7 TRBV12-3/TRBV12-4 CASTPNKGVDEQYF TGTGCCAGCACCCCTAACAAGGGGGTCGACGAGCAGTACTTC
- - TRBJ1-1 TRBV7-6 CASSWGRDTEAFF TGTGCCAGCAGCTGGGGACGAGACACTGAAGCTTTCTTT
- few TRBJ2-1 TRBV7-2 CASSLFRRVGNEQFF TGTGCCAGCAGCTTATTCCGACGAGTAGGGAATGAGCAGTTCTTC
- - TRBJ2-7 TRBV6-5 CASRDTRGEQYF TGTGCCAGCCGGGACACCAGGGGAGAGCAGTACTTC
- - TRBJ2-1 TRBV6-2/TRBV6-3 CASSSRPGLLYNEQFF TGTGCCAGCAGTTCACGACCGGGACTTCTATACAATGAGCAGTTCTTC
- - TRBJ2-3 TRBV7-9 CASSLGTTSSTDTQYF TGTGCCAGCAGCTTGGGAACAACTTCTAGCACAGATACGCAGTATTTT
- few TRBJ1-1 TRBV4-3 CASSQDGEGTEAFF TGCGCCAGCAGCCAAGATGGGGAAGGGACTGAAGCTTTCTTT
TRBD2 few TRBJ2-1 TRBV9 CASSVRLAGGADEQFF TGTGCCAGCAGCGTCCGACTAGCGGGGGGAGCCGATGAGCAGTTCTTC
- - TRBJ2-5 TRBV20-1 CSATWDQETQYF TGCAGTGCTACTTGGGACCAAGAGACCCAGTACTTC
TRBD1 few TRBJ2-1 TRBV30 CAWRENRDRKYNEQFF TGTGCCTGGAGAGAAAACCGGGACAGAAAATACAATGAGCAGTTCTTC
- few TRBJ2-5 TRBV6-2/TRBV6-3 CASRPTYRPNQETQYF TGTGCCAGCAGGCCTACGTACAGGCCCAACCAAGAGACCCAGTACTTC
- - TRBJ1-3 TRBV4-1 CASSQDGGGGNTIYF TGCGCCAGCAGCCAAGACGGTGGGGGAGGAAACACCATATATTTT